This paragraph covers one T cell receptor beta chain sequence. Original processing notes: Reference gene primer amplification in the assay estimated nucleated cell counts. Method: immunoSEQ multiplex PCR; TCRdb's copy keeps in-frame clones and lacks some. From that table come the V and J calls and clone size; the DNA was used to work out D and trimming. The data contain 200,000 or so clones, around 81% of them singletons. The data originate from a study of blood T cell repertoires in COVID-19. Study-level background: There were acute and convalescent COVID-19 samples, and they came from the United States, Italy and Spain.

Trimming shortened V by 5 bases and J by 2 bases, and 11 bases separated the two germline ends. This CDR3 is 14 amino acids long. The germline V gene encodes CDR1 SGHTA and CDR2 FQGNSA. The V gene is TRBV7-2, the J gene TRBJ2-3; TRBD1 is a possible D gene (6 bases). The specimen was peripheral blood. The receptor comes from a woman aged 70-85 years with acute or convalescent COVID-19. The DNA for the CDR3 is TGTGCCAGCAGCACAGGACAGTACACAGATACGCAGTATTTT. This sequence encodes CASSTGQYTDTQYF.